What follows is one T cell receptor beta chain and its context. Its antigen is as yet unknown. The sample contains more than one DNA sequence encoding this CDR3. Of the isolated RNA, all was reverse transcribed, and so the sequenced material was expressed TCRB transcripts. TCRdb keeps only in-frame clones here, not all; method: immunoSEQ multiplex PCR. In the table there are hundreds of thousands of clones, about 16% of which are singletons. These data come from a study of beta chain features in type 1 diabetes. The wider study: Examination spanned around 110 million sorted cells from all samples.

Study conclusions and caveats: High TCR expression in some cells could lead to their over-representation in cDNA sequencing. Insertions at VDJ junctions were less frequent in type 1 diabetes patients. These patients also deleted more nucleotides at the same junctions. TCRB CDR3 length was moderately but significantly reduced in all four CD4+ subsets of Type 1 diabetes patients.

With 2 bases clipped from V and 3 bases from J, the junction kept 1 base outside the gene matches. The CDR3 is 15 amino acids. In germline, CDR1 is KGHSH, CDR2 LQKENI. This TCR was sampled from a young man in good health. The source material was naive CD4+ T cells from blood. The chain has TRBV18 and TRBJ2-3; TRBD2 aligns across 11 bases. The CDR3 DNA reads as TGTGCCAGCTCACCAACTAGCGGGAGTACAGATACGCAGTATTTT. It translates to CASSPTSGSTDTQYF.